This TCR beta chain was recovered during a study of blood T cell repertoires in COVID-19. Study background: Sites across the United States, Italy and Spain contributed samples from acute and convalescent COVID-19.

The CDR3 extends over 13 amino acids. Unmatched junction bases numbered 3, after V lost 9 bases and J lost 1 base. Germline V CDR1 and CDR2: LGHNT, FRNRAP. In the study's own analysis: Reference gene primers were amplified, and this amplification served to estimate nucleated cell counts. Repertoires were generated with immunoSEQ multiplex PCR, while TCRdb's copy carries only in-frame clones and drops some. V, J and clone size derive from that table, while D and trimming were established from the DNA sequence. This table has about 200,000 clones, about 84% appearing once. The sequence derives from a man aged 40-49 years with acute COVID-19. This sequence joins TRBV12-5 and TRBJ2-5; the match to TRBD2 covers 9 bases. The specimen was PBMCs or T cells enriched from blood (not recorded which). In nucleotides, the CDR3 is TGTGCTAGCGGGACTAGCAGCCAAGAGACCCAGTACTTC. It is translated as CASGTSSQETQYF. Looking up the rest from reference TRBV12-5 and TRBJ2-5 gives the full variable domain: DARVTQTPRHKVTEMGQEVTMRCQPILGHNTVFWYRQTMMQGLELLAYFRNRAPLDDSGMPKDRFSAEMPDATLATLKIQPSEPRDSAVYFCASGTSSQETQYFGPGTRLLVL.